The rows below give T cell receptor beta chains drawn from one sample of a study of blood T cell repertoires in COVID-19. Assay: immunoSEQ multiplex PCR; the TCRdb copy retains only in-frame clones and omits some. The data show over 100,000 clones, with 84% seen just once and about 9.9% held by the top ten. The specimen was peripheral blood. Receptors were obtained from a man aged 40-49 years with active or convalescent COVID-19. The CDR3 runs from the conserved cysteine through the conserved F or W. D genes are given only for firm matches. A clone size is listed for some rows: how often the clone was seen (once, few, many), or a class if it is expanded.

cdr3_nt cdr3_aa d_call clone_size j_call v_call
TGCGCCAGCAGCCAAGGGGACAGGGGTGATGAAAAACTGTTTTTT CASSQGDRGDEKLFF TRBD1 NA TRBJ1-4 TRBV4-1
TGTGCCAGTACTTCACAGGGTACTGGAAACACCATATATTTT CASTSQGTGNTIYF NA NA TRBJ1-3 TRBV19
TGCGCCAGCAGCTTGCAAGGACAGGGCTCGGACGGCTACACCTTC CASSLQGQGSDGYTF TRBD1 NA TRBJ1-2 TRBV5-1
TGTGCCAGCAGTCCGGGACTAGCGAGACCTTCATCCTACAATGAGCAGTTCTTC CASSPGLARPSSYNEQFF TRBD2 NA TRBJ2-1 TRBV11-2
TGTGCCAGCTCATCCACTAGCGGGGGTTACGACGAGCAGTACTTC CASSSTSGGYDEQYF TRBD2 NA TRBJ2-7 TRBV18
TGTGCCAGCAGCGCAGGACTAGCGGGGGGGTCAGAGACCCAGTACTTC CASSAGLAGGSETQYF TRBD2 NA TRBJ2-5 TRBV9
TGCGCCAGCAGCCAAGATTTTTCCAGGCCCGATTCACCCCTCCACTTT CASSQDFSRPDSPLHF NA NA TRBJ1-6 TRBV4-3
TGTGCCAGTAGTATAGGGGGCTTCAATCAGCCCCAGCATTTT CASSIGGFNQPQHF NA NA TRBJ1-5 TRBV19
TGCGCCAGCAGTGATATGGGACAGGACCCTGCTGAAGCTTTCTTT CASSDMGQDPAEAFF TRBD1 NA TRBJ1-1 TRBV10-1
TGTGCCTGGGTAGTTGACTCACCGAACACTGAAGCTTTCTTT CAWVVDSPNTEAFF NA few TRBJ1-1 TRBV30
TGTGCCAGCAGCCTTAACAGGGGTGGCGGGGAGACCCAGTACTTC CASSLNRGGGETQYF TRBD1 NA TRBJ2-5 TRBV7-3
TGTGCCAGCGGACAGAATCCTGCAACTAATGAAAAACTGTTTTTT CASGQNPATNEKLFF NA NA TRBJ1-4 TRBV2
TGTGCCACCAGTGATAACCAGGGTTATCAGCCCCAGCATTTT CATSDNQGYQPQHF NA NA TRBJ1-5 TRBV24-1
TGTGCCAGCAGCCCCCGAGGGGCGGGAGAGCAGTACTTC CASSPRGAGEQYF NA NA TRBJ2-7 TRBV13
TGTGCCAGCAGCCAAGCAGGCACCGGGGAGCTGTTTTTT CASSQAGTGELFF NA NA TRBJ2-2 TRBV3-1/TRBV3-2
TGTGCCAGCAGTCAATCATTTTCAGTCACAGATACGCAGTATTTT CASSQSFSVTDTQYF NA NA TRBJ2-3 TRBV6-5
TGTGCCTATAAAGACAGGGGGAACACTGAAGCTTTCTTT CAYKDRGNTEAFF TRBD1 few TRBJ1-1 TRBV30
TGTGCCAGCAGTTCCATAGGGACAGCGGCCCCTGAAGCTTTCTTT CASSSIGTAAPEAFF TRBD1 NA TRBJ1-1 TRBV6-6
TGTGCCAGCAAGAGAGGCTCTGGAAACACCATATATTTT CASKRGSGNTIYF NA once TRBJ1-3 TRBV2
TGTGCCAGCAGCTTAGAGGGACTACAACCTTACAATGAGCAGTTCTTC CASSLEGLQPYNEQFF TRBD2 NA TRBJ2-1 TRBV11-2
TGTGCCAGCAGCTTGGCGCAGGGAAGTAATCAGCCCCAGCATTTT CASSLAQGSNQPQHF NA NA TRBJ1-5 TRBV5-5
TGTGCCAGCAGCCAAGGCGTTCAGGCAGGGCCCTATGGCTACACCTTC CASSQGVQAGPYGYTF NA NA TRBJ1-2 TRBV14
TGTGCCAGCTCACCCGGGACTCCTGGAAACACCATATATTTT CASSPGTPGNTIYF NA NA TRBJ1-3 TRBV18
TGTGCCAGCAGTGTTACAGGGAACTATAATTCACCCCTCCACTTT CASSVTGNYNSPLHF NA NA TRBJ1-6 TRBV6-4
TGTGCCAGCAGCGTGGGACAGGGGGACACCGGGGAGCTGTTTTTT CASSVGQGDTGELFF TRBD1 NA TRBJ2-2 TRBV7-9
TGTGCCAGCAGTTACTCTAGGGACAGTAACACTGAAGCTTTCTTT CASSYSRDSNTEAFF TRBD1 NA TRBJ1-1 TRBV6-5
TGTGCCAGCAGTGAGGACAGGGGTTATAATTCACCCCTCCACTTT CASSEDRGYNSPLHF TRBD1 NA TRBJ1-6 TRBV2
TGTGCCAGCAGTTACTCGAGGGGACAGGGTAACTATGGCTACACCTTC CASSYSRGQGNYGYTF TRBD1 NA TRBJ1-2 TRBV6-5
TGTGCCAGCAGACCACAGGGACATGGCTACACCTTC CASRPQGHGYTF NA NA TRBJ1-2 TRBV2
TGTGCCAGCAGCTCACTGAAGGACAGAGTCTCAGAGTCTTACTTC CASSSLKDRVSESYF NA NA TRBJ2-7 TRBV11-2
TGTGCCAGCGCCCTGGGACAAGACTATGGCTACACCTTC CASALGQDYGYTF NA NA TRBJ1-2 TRBV25-1
TGTGCCAGCAGTTTAATCGGACTTCATCAGCCCCAGCATTTT CASSLIGLHQPQHF NA few TRBJ1-5 TRBV27
TGTGCCAGCAGCTTACGACAGGGGAGTAGCACAGATACGCAGTATTTT CASSLRQGSSTDTQYF TRBD1 NA TRBJ2-3 TRBV7-9
TGTGCCAGCAGTGGACAGGGCTCAGATACGCAGTATTTT CASSGQGSDTQYF TRBD1 NA TRBJ2-3 TRBV28
TGTGCCAGCAGTTTAGGGGGACATGCACCTAACTATGGCTACACCTTC CASSLGGHAPNYGYTF NA NA TRBJ1-2 TRBV27
TGTGCCAGCAGCCGCCTTAAGACAGGGCAAGCAGATACGCAGTATTTT CASSRLKTGQADTQYF TRBD1 NA TRBJ2-3 TRBV13
TGTGCCAGCAGCTTACCTACTGTCGATGAGCAGTTCTTC CASSLPTVDEQFF NA NA TRBJ2-1 TRBV5-4
TGTGCCAGCAGCGGAGAGGTAGGGGACTTCGAGCAGTACTTC CASSGEVGDFEQYF NA NA TRBJ2-7 TRBV9
TGTGCCAGCAGTTCCGGGACAGAAACCCACGAGCAGTACTTC CASSSGTETHEQYF TRBD1 NA TRBJ2-7 TRBV6-6
TGCGCCAGCAGTAGAAGCGGTGGCTACACTGAAGCTTTCTTT CASSRSGGYTEAFF NA NA TRBJ1-1 TRBV10-1
TGTGCCATCTGGACAGGGGGTATCACTGAAGCTTTCTTT CAIWTGGITEAFF TRBD1 NA TRBJ1-1 TRBV6-5
TGTGCCAGCTCACCTGGAGGACAGGGGGCAAGTGGGGAGCTGTTTTTT CASSPGGQGASGELFF TRBD1 NA TRBJ2-2 TRBV18
TGTGCCAGTAGCCGCGATAACCAGGTTATCATTTCCGAGCAGTACTTC CASSRDNQVIISEQYF NA many TRBJ2-7 TRBV19
TGTGCCAGCAGCGTGCGGGGGGGCGGCGGGGAGCTGTTTTTT CASSVRGGGGELFF TRBD2 NA TRBJ2-2 TRBV9
TGTGCCAGCAGCTTGGATGGCCTAGCCAGCGAGACCCAGTACTTC CASSLDGLASETQYF NA NA TRBJ2-5 TRBV5-4
TGTGCCAGCTCACCACCGTCGCGGGTGAACACCGGGGAGCTGTTTTTT CASSPPSRVNTGELFF NA NA TRBJ2-2 TRBV18
TGTGCCAGCACGACAGCTATGAACACTGAAGCTTTCTTT CASTTAMNTEAFF NA NA TRBJ1-1 TRBV25-1
TGTGCCAGCAGTTACGTTCCATACGAGCAGTACTTC CASSYVPYEQYF NA NA TRBJ2-7 TRBV6-5
TGTGCCAGCAGTCCTCTAGCGGGGGAAGGAGAGACCCAGTACTTC CASSPLAGEGETQYF TRBD2 NA TRBJ2-5 TRBV6-6